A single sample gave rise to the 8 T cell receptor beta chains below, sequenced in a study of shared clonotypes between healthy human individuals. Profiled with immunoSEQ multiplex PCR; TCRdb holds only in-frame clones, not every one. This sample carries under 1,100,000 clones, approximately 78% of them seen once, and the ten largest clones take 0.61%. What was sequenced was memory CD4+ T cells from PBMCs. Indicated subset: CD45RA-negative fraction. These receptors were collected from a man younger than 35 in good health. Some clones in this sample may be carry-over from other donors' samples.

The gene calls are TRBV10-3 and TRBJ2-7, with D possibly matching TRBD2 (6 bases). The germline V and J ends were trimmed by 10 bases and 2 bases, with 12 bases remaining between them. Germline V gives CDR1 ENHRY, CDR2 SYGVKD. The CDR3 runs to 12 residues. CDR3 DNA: TGTGCCAGTTCCCCTAGCGCCTACGAGCAGTACTTC. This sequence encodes CASSPSAYEQYF.

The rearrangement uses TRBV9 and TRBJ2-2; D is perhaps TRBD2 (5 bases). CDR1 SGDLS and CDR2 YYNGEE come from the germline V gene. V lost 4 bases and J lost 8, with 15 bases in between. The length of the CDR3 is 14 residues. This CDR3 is CASSSLSRGGELFF. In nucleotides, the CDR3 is TGTGCCAGCAGCTCATTATCACGGGGAGGGGAGCTGTTTTTT.

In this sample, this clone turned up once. The CDR3 region is CASSESGSRNEKLFF. For the CDR3, the DNA is TGTGCCAGCAGTGAATCTGGCAGCCGTAATGAAAAACTGTTTTTT. The V gene is TRBV6-1, the J gene TRBJ1-4; D gene unclear. Per the germline V gene, CDR1 is MNHNS and CDR2 is SASEGT. Trimming stripped 2 bases from V and 4 bases from J, with 11 bases between. This CDR3 is built from 15 residues.

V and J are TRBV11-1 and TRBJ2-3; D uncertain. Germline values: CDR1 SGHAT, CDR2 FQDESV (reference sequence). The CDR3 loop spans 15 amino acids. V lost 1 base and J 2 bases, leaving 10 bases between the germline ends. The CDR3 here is CASSLVTYYTDTQYF. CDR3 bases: TGTGCCAGCAGCTTAGTAACATACTACACAGATACGCAGTATTTT.

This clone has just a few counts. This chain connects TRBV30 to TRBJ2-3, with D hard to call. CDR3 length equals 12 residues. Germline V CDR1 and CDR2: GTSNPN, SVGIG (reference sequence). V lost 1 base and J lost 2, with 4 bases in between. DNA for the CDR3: TGTGCCTGGAGTGAAAACACAGATACGCAGTATTTT. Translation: CAWSENTDTQYF.

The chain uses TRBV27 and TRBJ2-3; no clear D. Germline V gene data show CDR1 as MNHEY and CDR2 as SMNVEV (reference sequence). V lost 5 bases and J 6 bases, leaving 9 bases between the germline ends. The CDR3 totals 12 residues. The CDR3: CASSVSRDTQYF. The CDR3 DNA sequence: TGTGCCAGCAGTGTCTCTCGGGATACGCAGTATTTT.

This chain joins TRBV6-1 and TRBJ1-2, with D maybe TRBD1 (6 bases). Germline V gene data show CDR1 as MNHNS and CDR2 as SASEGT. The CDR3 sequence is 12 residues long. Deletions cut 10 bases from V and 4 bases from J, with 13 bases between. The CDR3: CATGQIGYGYTF. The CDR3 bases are TGTGCCACCGGACAGATAGGCTATGGCTACACCTTC.

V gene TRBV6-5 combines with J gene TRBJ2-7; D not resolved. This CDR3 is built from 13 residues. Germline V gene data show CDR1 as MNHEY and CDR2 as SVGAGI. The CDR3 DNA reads TGTGGAGCTATGGGTGGCAGCTCCTACGAGCAGTACTTC. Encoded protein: CGAMGGSSYEQYF.